This T cell receptor (beta chain) was sequenced for a study of T cell repertoires in cytomegalovirus infection. At the level of the study: Researchers turned to recently identified HLA-C-restricted CMV epitopes as well as well-studied HLA-B-restricted ones. An indication of both CMV infection and matching HLA type came from public TCR beta signatures. Study findings and constraints: Accumulated public TCR beta family frequency recognized individuals carrying CMV together with the relevant HLA.

This CDR3 has 14 residues. CDR1 and CDR2 (germline): MNHEY, SVGAGI. Trimming pared 7 bases from V and 1 base from J, leaving 13 bases between. The sample holds a few counts of this clonotype. Its cognate antigen is unknown. One entry per CDR3 protein results from TCRdb running MiXCR on the reads. The repertoire holds around 340,000 distinct CDR3 sequences, almost 30% seen once, with about 19% in the top ten. The chain employs TRBV6-5 and TRBJ1-1; TRBD1 is a possible D gene (5 bases). This sample comprised cultured PBMCs, obtained from culture after CMV antigen stimulation. This sequence was found in a human donor in good health (CMV status not recorded). Some clones in this sample may be carry-over from other donors' samples. The CDR3 region is CASKVGPPNTEAFF. CDR3 in DNA: TGTGCCAGCAAGGTGGGGCCGCCGAACACTGAAGCTTTCTTT.